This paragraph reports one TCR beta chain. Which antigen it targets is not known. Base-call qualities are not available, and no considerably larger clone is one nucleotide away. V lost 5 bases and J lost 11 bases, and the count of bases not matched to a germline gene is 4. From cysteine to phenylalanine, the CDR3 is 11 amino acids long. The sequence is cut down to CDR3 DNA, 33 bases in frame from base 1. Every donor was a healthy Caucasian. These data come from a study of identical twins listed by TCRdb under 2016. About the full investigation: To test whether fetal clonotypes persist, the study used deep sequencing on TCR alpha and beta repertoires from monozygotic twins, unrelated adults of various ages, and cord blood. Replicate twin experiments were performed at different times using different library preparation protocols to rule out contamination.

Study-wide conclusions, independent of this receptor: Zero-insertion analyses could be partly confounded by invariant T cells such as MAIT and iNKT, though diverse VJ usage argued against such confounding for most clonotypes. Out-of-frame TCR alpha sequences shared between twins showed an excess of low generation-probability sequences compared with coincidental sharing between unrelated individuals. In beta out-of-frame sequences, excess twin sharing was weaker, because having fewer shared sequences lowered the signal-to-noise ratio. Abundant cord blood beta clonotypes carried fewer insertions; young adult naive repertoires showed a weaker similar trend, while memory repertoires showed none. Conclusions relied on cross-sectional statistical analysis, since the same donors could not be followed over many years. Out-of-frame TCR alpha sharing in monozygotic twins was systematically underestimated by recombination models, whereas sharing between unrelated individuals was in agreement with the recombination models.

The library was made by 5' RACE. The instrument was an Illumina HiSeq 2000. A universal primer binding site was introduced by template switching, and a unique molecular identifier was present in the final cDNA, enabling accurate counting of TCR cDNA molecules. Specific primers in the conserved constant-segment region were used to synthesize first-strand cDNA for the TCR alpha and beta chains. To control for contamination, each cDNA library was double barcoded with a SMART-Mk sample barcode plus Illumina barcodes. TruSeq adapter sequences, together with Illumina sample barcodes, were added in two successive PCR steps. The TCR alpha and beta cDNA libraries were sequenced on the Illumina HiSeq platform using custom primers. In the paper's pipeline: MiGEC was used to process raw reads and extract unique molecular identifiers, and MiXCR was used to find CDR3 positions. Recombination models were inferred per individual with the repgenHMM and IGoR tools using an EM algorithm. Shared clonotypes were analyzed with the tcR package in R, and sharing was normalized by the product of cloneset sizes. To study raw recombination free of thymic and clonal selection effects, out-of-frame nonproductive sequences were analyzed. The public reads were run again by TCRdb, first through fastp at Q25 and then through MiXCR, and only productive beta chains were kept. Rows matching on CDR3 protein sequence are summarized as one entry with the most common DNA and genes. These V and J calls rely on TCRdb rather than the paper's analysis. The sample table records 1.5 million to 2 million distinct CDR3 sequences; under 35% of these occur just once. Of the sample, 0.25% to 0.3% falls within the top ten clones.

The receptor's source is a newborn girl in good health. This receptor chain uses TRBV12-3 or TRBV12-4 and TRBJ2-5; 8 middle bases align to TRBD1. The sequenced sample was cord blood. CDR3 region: CASSATGEQYF. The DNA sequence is TGTGCCAGCAGTGCGACAGGGGAGCAGTACTTC.